Listed below are T cell receptor beta chains from one sample, sequenced in a study of identical twins. Each CDR3 protein is one row after TCRdb ran MiXCR on the 5' RACE reads. Of about 720,000 distinct CDR3 sequences listed, 15% to 20% were seen once; the top ten hold around 13%. The same sample was also studied in work on T cells expressing NK-cell markers.

The specimen was PBMCs. These receptors all come from a woman aged 18-29 years in good health. The CDR3 runs from the conserved cysteine through the conserved F or W. Fields, in order: V gene, J gene, clone size, D gene, CDR3 length, CDR3 DNA, CDR3 protein. The D gene is left open where the match is weak. Only some rows state a clone size, as once, few, many or a class for expanded clones.

TRBV12-3/TRBV12-4	TRBJ1-1	few	-	10	TGTGCCACCAAGGGCGCTGAAGCTTTCTTT	CATKGAEAFF
TRBV5-6	TRBJ2-3	few	-	17	TGTGCCAGCAGCTCCCTCCAGTTAACAGGGATCGCAGATACGCAGTATTTT	CASSSLQLTGIADTQYF
TRBV20-1	TRBJ2-1	-	TRBD2	15	TGCAGTGCTAGCGCAGCGGGGGCCCCGCACAATGAGCAGTTCTTC	CSASAAGAPHNEQFF
TRBV20-1	TRBJ2-5	-	-	13	TGCAGTGCCCACCTGAACGACCAAGAGACCCAGTACTTC	CSAHLNDQETQYF
TRBV10-3	TRBJ2-1	few	TRBD2	19	TGTGCCATCAGCCTATTGGGGACTAGCGGAGACCTACCCGGCAATGAGCAGTTCTTC	CAISLLGTSGDLPGNEQFF
TRBV13	TRBJ2-7	few	-	17	TGTGCCAGCAGCTCAGCTACCGGCGTTAGCGGTTCCTACGAGCAGTACTTC	CASSSATGVSGSYEQYF
TRBV12-3/TRBV12-4	TRBJ2-7	few	-	15	TGTGCCAGCAGTTCCAACCTGGCTAGCTCCTACGAGCAGTACTTC	CASSSNLASSYEQYF
TRBV12-3/TRBV12-4	TRBJ1-1	-	-	13	TGTGCCAGCAGTTTGGGTCCACTCAACCAAGCTTTCTTT	CASSLGPLNQAFF
TRBV3-1	TRBJ1-3	-	TRBD1	16	TGTGCCAGCAGCCCCGTTCAGGGGGCAGCGGGAAACACCATATATTTT	CASSPVQGAAGNTIYF
TRBV24-1	TRBJ2-7	-	-	16	TGTGCCATCGAAAGACACTGCCCTGCGCCGATATACGAGCAGTACTTC	CAIERHCPAPIYEQYF
TRBV20-1	TRBJ1-1	-	TRBD1	16	TGCAGTGCTCCGATCCGGGACAGCTGGGTGAACACTGAAGCTTTCTTT	CSAPIRDSWVNTEAFF
TRBV28	TRBJ2-7	-	-	14	TGTGCCAGCTACGGGGGGACAGCGACCTACGAGCAGTACTTC	CASYGGTATYEQYF
TRBV18	TRBJ1-4	few	-	17	TGTGCCAGCTCACCATTGGCGCCTGGGTACGGGAATGAAAAACTGTTTTTT	CASSPLAPGYGNEKLFF
TRBV10-3	TRBJ2-7	-	TRBD2	15	TGTGCCATCAACCCGGGACTAGCGGGACGCCTCGAGCAGTGCTTC	CAINPGLAGRLEQCF
TRBV7-9	TRBJ2-7	-	-	13	TGTGCCAGCGGGGGAGTATCCCCCTACGAGCAGTACTTC	CASGGVSPYEQYF
TRBV6-1	TRBJ2-3	few	-	13	TGTGCCAGCAGCCGCGAGGGCCGTAATACGCAGTATTTT	CASSREGRNTQYF
TRBV5-8	TRBJ2-7	-	TRBD1	14	TGTGCCAGCAGCGCCACAGGGGCAAGCTACGAGCAGTACTTC	CASSATGASYEQYF
TRBV12-3/TRBV12-4	TRBJ1-3	few	-	13	TGTGCCGGCAGGGAATTATCTGGAAACACCATATATTTT	CAGRELSGNTIYF
TRBV12-3/TRBV12-4	TRBJ1-5	-	-	13	TGTGCCAGCAGTTTTTCCCAGGATCAGCCCCAGCATTTT	CASSFSQDQPQHF
TRBV12-3/TRBV12-4	TRBJ1-1	many	-	13	TGTGCCAGCAGACAACAGGGGAACACTGAAGCTTTCTTT	CASRQQGNTEAFF
TRBV5-6	TRBJ1-2	-	-	13	TGTGCCAGCAGCTTGTCTTCGCCTTATGGCTACACCTTC	CASSLSSPYGYTF
TRBV5-1	TRBJ2-1	few	TRBD1	16	TGCGCCAGCAGCCCCGCACCTCAGGGGGTTGACAATGAGCAGTTCTTC	CASSPAPQGVDNEQFF